A single sample gave rise to the 32 T cell receptor beta chains below, sequenced in a study of beta chain features in type 1 diabetes. Expressed TCRB transcripts got sequenced, as all isolated RNA was reverse transcribed. Generated by immunoSEQ multiplex PCR, the TCRdb table keeps only in-frame clones and is missing some. The table has 350,000 to 450,000 clones, about 15% seen once; the top ten hold approximately 0.019%. Sequencing used naive CD4+ T cells from blood. Every receptor here comes from a woman aged 18-30 years in good health.

The chain employs TRBV5-4 and TRBJ1-1; D perhaps matches TRBD1 (6 bases). The CDR3 sequence is 14 residues long. The V gene's germline CDR1 is SGHNT and CDR2 YYREEE (reference sequence). The germline V and J ends were trimmed by 4 bases and 4 bases, with 14 bases remaining between them. The CDR3 loop is CASSPGVLGTEAFF. In DNA form, the CDR3 reads TGTGCCAGCAGCCCAGGGGTATTGGGCACTGAAGCTTTCTTT. The full variable domain, completed using reference TRBV5-4 and TRBJ1-1, is ETGVTQSPTHLIKTRGQQVTLRCSSQSGHNTVSWYQQALGQGPQFIFQYYREEENGRGNFPPRFSGLQFPNYSSELNVNALELDDSALYLCASSPGVLGTEAFFGQGTRLTVV.

This chain joins TRBV7-2 and TRBJ2-1; perhaps TRBD2 as D (6 bases). Germline assignment: CDR1 SGHTA and CDR2 FQGNSA. This CDR3 is built from 14 residues. Trimming stripped 3 bases from V and 5 bases from J, with 11 bases between. The CDR3 DNA reads TGTGCCAGCAGCTTGAGGGACTTGAACAATGAGCAGTTCTTC. This gives the protein CASSLRDLNNEQFF.

This clone was observed a few times. The chain combines TRBV6-5 with TRBJ1-2; D is possibly TRBD1 (5 bases). CDR3 length: 13 residues. V was clipped by 6 bases and J by 2 bases, with 10 bases between them. Germline lookup yields CDR1 MNHEY and CDR2 SVGAGI. CDR3: CASRPDRNYGYTF. The CDR3 coding sequence is TGTGCCAGCAGACCTGACAGAAACTATGGCTACACCTTC.

This chain joins TRBV7-9 and TRBJ2-1; tentative D call: TRBD1 (6 bases). Germline assignment: CDR1 SEHNR and CDR2 FQNEAQ (reference sequence). Trimming pared 4 bases from V and 0 bases from J, leaving 19 bases between. The CDR3 extends over 18 amino acids. The chain's CDR3 is CASSSNRATSSSYNEQFF. CDR3 DNA sequence: TGTGCCAGCAGCTCGAACAGGGCAACCTCAAGCTCCTACAATGAGCAGTTCTTC.

V usage is TRBV7-9 and J usage is TRBJ1-5; D is unclear. The CDR3 runs 13 residues. V was pared by 7 bases and J by 1 base, with 8 bases between. Germline values: CDR1 SEHNR, CDR2 FQNEAQ (reference sequence). The CDR3 region has the DNA TGTGCCAGCAACTCCAGGAGCAATCAGCCCCAGCATTTT. It encodes CASNSRSNQPQHF.

The chain is built from TRBV27 and TRBJ2-2; D gene uncertain. In germline, CDR1 is MNHEY, CDR2 SMNVEV (reference sequence). The V end was cut by 7 bases, the J end by 6 bases, with 9 bases between. This CDR3 is 12 amino acids long. The DNA of the CDR3 is TGTGCCAGCAACGCGCAAGCCGGGGAGCTGTTTTTT. It encodes CASNAQAGELFF.

The V gene is TRBV11-2, the J gene TRBJ2-5, with D maybe TRBD2 (6 bases). In germline, CDR1 is SGHAT, CDR2 FQNNGV. Trimming shortened V by 5 bases and J by 2 bases, and 27 bases separated the two germline ends. The CDR3 runs to 19 residues. This CDR3 is CASSHLGKGGRVWQETQYF. In nucleotides, the CDR3 is TGTGCCAGCAGCCACCTCGGAAAGGGAGGTAGAGTTTGGCAAGAGACCCAGTACTTC.

The sample holds a few counts of this clone. The chain links TRBV19 to TRBJ1-5, with 8 bases that match TRBD1. Germline V gene data show CDR1 as LNHDA and CDR2 as SQIVND (reference sequence). The CDR3 runs to 15 residues. J gave up 7 bases and V 5 bases, and 10 bases lay outside the gene matches. The CDR3 region has the DNA TGTGCCAGTAGTCCGGGACAGGTATTATACCAGCCCCAGCATTTT. Protein product: CASSPGQVLYQPQHF.

The CDR3 protein is CASSLGGQRADTQYF. Written as DNA, the CDR3 is TGTGCCAGCAGCTTAGGCGGTCAGAGGGCAGATACGCAGTATTTT. This chain uses TRBV7-2 with TRBJ2-3, with a tentative D call TRBD2 (5 bases). The CDR3 sequence is 15 residues long. The V gene's germline CDR1 is SGHTA and CDR2 FQGNSA. Trimming stripped 1 base from V and 4 bases from J, with 12 bases between.

This clone was recorded a few times. The chain is built from TRBV6-4 and TRBJ2-5; TRBD1 aligns across 7 bases. V trimming: 5 bases; J trimming: 2 bases; junction bases outside the gene matches: 2. Germline-derived CDR1 and CDR2 are MRHNA and SNTAGT. This CDR3 is 13 amino acids long. The CDR3 bases are TGTGCCAGCAGTAGGGACAGACAAGAGACCCAGTACTTC. This sequence encodes CASSRDRQETQYF.

In its sample, this clone was seen a few times. The chain has TRBV23-1 and TRBJ1-5; TRBD1 agrees at 7 bases. TRBV23-1 is known as an ORF, though its function is uncertain. This CDR3 contains 15 residues. V dropped 0 bases and J dropped 3; count of bases not matched to a gene: 2. As DNA, the CDR3 is TGCGCCAGCAGTCAATCGACAGGGCACAATCAGCCCCAGCATTTT. Amino acids: CASSQSTGHNQPQHF.

The V gene is TRBV11-2, the J gene TRBJ2-3, with D possibly being TRBD1 (6 bases). This CDR3 region has 15 residues. Germline lookup yields CDR1 SGHAT and CDR2 FQNNGV. V shed 0 bases and J shed 3 bases, with 10 bases lying between them. CDR3 in amino acids: CASSLESGVTDTQYF. Here the CDR3 DNA reads TGTGCCAGCAGCTTAGAGTCAGGGGTGACAGATACGCAGTATTTT.

This clone has more than one count but fewer than ten. The rearrangement links TRBV30 to TRBJ2-1, with 10 bases fitting TRBD2. The trim removed 8 bases at V and 7 bases at J, leaving 17 bases unmatched. The length of the CDR3 is 16 residues. Germline V gene lookup returns CDR1 GTSNPN and CDR2 SVGIG (reference sequence). CDR3 in amino acids: CAREVDSGGNRNEQFF. The CDR3 region has the DNA TGTGCCCGAGAAGTGGATAGCGGGGGGAATAGGAATGAGCAGTTCTTC.

This clone has more than one count but fewer than ten. The chain employs TRBV28 and TRBJ1-5; D is perhaps TRBD1 (5 bases). The CDR3 covers 14 residues. Germline V gene sequence: CDR1 MDHEN, CDR2 SYDVKM. V lost 5 bases to trimming and J lost 5 bases, with 13 bases between them. CDR3 amino acids: CASSPETVDQPQHF. CDR3 nucleotide sequence: TGTGCCAGCAGTCCCGAGACAGTGGATCAGCCCCAGCATTTT.

This clone was seen a handful of times. The CDR3 loop reads CSVEFFGTVKTEAFF. The CDR3, as DNA: TGCAGCGTTGAATTCTTTGGGACAGTCAAAACTGAAGCTTTCTTT. The chain has TRBV29-1 and TRBJ1-1; 7 bases align to TRBD1. This CDR3 comprises 15 residues. Germline V lookup: CDR1 SQVTM, CDR2 ANQGSEA. Unmatched junction bases numbered 11, after V lost 2 bases and J lost 5 bases.

This clone has more than one count but fewer than ten. The V call is TRBV18, the J call TRBJ2-5; possible D gene TRBD1, 5 bases. CDR3 length: 14 amino acids. Trimming shortened V by 5 bases and J by 2 bases, and 12 bases separated the two germline ends. Germline CDR1 is KGHSH and CDR2 is LQKENI. CDR3 bases: TGTGCCAGCTCATTGGTACAGGTACAAGAGACCCAGTACTTC. This translates into CASSLVQVQETQYF.

The chain employs TRBV27 and TRBJ1-5, with TRBD1 matching over 7 bases. Unmatched junction bases numbered 2, after V lost 5 bases and J lost 7 bases. CDR3 length equals 12 residues. The V gene's germline CDR1 is MNHEY and CDR2 SMNVEV (reference sequence). The CDR3 DNA sequence: TGTGCCAGCAGTGGCAGGGGGCAGCCCCAGCATTTT. Its translation is CASSGRGQPQHF.

This clone was counted a few times. The V call is TRBV5-1, the J call TRBJ2-7, with 10 bases fitting TRBD1. The CDR3 runs 15 residues. V lost 0 bases and J lost 6; bases outside the gene matches: 6. CDR1 and CDR2 from the germline V gene are SGHRS and YFSETQ. This chain's CDR3 is CASSLAGTGVIEQYF. CDR3 DNA sequence: TGCGCCAGCAGCTTGGCCGGGACAGGGGTTATCGAGCAGTACTTC.

The V gene is TRBV5-4, the J gene TRBJ2-1, with 8 bases matching TRBD1. The CDR3 is made up of 15 amino acids. Germline values: CDR1 SGHNT, CDR2 YYREEE (reference sequence). Trimming removed 4 bases from V and 4 bases from J; junction bases left unmatched: 7. The DNA of the CDR3 is TGTGCCAGCAGCAGACAGGGGTTTCAGTACAATGAGCAGTTCTTC. Translation gives CASSRQGFQYNEQFF.

This clone occurred a few times. V and J are TRBV7-3 and TRBJ2-1, with a tentative D call TRBD2 (6 bases). V was trimmed by 5 bases and J by 6 bases, leaving 14 bases between them. Germline V lookup: CDR1 SGHTA, CDR2 FQGTGA. The CDR3 length is 14 residues. CDR3 DNA: TGTGCCAGCAGCGTCACGGGACTTTCCAATGAGCAGTTCTTC. Its translation: CASSVTGLSNEQFF.

V and J are TRBV28 and TRBJ2-3; D possibly corresponds to TRBD2 (6 bases). The germline gives CDR1 MDHEN, CDR2 SYDVKM. This CDR3 comprises 14 residues. V shed 3 bases and J shed 4 bases, with 11 bases lying between them. The CDR3: CASSFGLASDTQYF. CDR3 in DNA: TGTGCCAGCAGTTTTGGGCTAGCGTCAGATACGCAGTATTTT. The variable domain in full, with the rest retrieved from reference TRBV28 and TRBJ2-3, is DVKVTQSSRYLVKRTGEKVFLECVQDMDHENMFWYRQDPGLGLRLIYFSYDVKMKEKGDIPEGYSVSREKKERFSLILESASTNQTSMYLCASSFGLASDTQYFGPGTRLTVL.

This clone was detected a few times. J is TRBJ2-5 and V is TRBV7-9; no firm D call. The CDR3 extends over 11 amino acids. Germline assignment: CDR1 SEHNR and CDR2 FQNEAQ (reference sequence). V dropped 5 bases and J dropped 2 bases, with 3 bases sitting between them. The CDR3 loop is CASSQQETQYF. CDR3 coding DNA: TGTGCCAGCAGCCAACAAGAGACCCAGTACTTC.

This chain links TRBV7-8 with TRBJ2-4; 8 nucleotides match TRBD2. The CDR3 spans 18 residues. V dropped 0 bases and J dropped 6; count of bases not matched to a gene: 13. From germline, CDR1 is SGHVS and CDR2 FQNEAQ. The CDR3 reads CASSLASSGWGGLNIQYF. CDR3 coding DNA: TGTGCCAGCAGCTTAGCGTCTAGCGGGTGGGGGGGCTTAAACATTCAGTACTTC. Drawing the rest from reference TRBV7-8 and TRBJ2-4, the complete variable domain is GAGVSQSPRYKVAKRGQDVALRCDPISGHVSLFWYQQALGQGPEFLTYFQNEAQLDKSGLPSDRFFAERPEGSVSTLKIQRTQQEDSAVYLCASSLASSGWGGLNIQYFGAGTRLSVL.

The chain carries TRBV11-3 and TRBJ2-6; tentatively, D is TRBD2 (6 bases). V was cut by 1 base and J by 0 bases, with 7 bases left in between. Germline V lookup: CDR1 SGHNT, CDR2 YENEEA. The CDR3 is 16 residues long. The CDR3: CASSLGTISGANVLTF. For the CDR3, the DNA is TGTGCCAGCAGCTTAGGGACTATCTCTGGGGCCAACGTCCTGACTTTC.

This chain uses TRBV6-6 with TRBJ2-7, with 10 bases identical to TRBD2. With 4 bases clipped from V and 7 bases from J, the junction kept 13 bases outside the gene matches. The CDR3 sequence is 16 residues long. Germline CDR1 MNHNY, CDR2 SVGAGI (reference sequence). The CDR3 sequence is CASSSPQLAGLGEQYF. CDR3 nucleotide sequence: TGTGCCAGCAGTTCCCCCCAACTAGCGGGATTAGGAGAGCAGTACTTC.

This clone was observed a handful of times. The chain employs TRBV7-3 and TRBJ2-3, with D unclear. The V and J ends lost 2 bases and 4 bases respectively, with 10 bases between them. Germline CDR1 is SGHTA and CDR2 is FQGTGA. This CDR3 is 14 amino acids long. As DNA, the CDR3 is TGTGCCAGCAGCTTAGGGCCTTCCCCAGATACGCAGTATTTT. Protein sequence: CASSLGPSPDTQYF.

This clone was counted between two and nine times. The chain joins TRBV28 to TRBJ2-2; weak D call: TRBD2 (6 bases). Trimming cost V 6 bases and J 8 bases, with 10 bases left between them. The CDR3 spans 12 residues. Germline CDR1 is MDHEN and CDR2 is SYDVKM. This chain's CDR3 is CASRTSTGELFF. The CDR3 nucleotides read TGTGCCAGCAGGACTAGTACTGGGGAGCTGTTTTTT.

Regarding this clone: Within the sample, other DNA sequences also encode this same CDR3. The rearrangement uses TRBV30 and TRBJ1-5; D is ambiguous. This CDR3 is built from 12 residues. Trimming left V 0 bases short and J 6 bases short, with 6 bases between. Germline V gene data show CDR1 as GTSNPN and CDR2 as SVGIG (reference sequence). The DNA for the CDR3 is TGTGCCTGGAGTGTACCGGGTCAGCCCCAGCATTTT. Protein: CAWSVPGQPQHF.

This clone appeared a few times. The chain links TRBV5-1 to TRBJ1-1; 7 bases agree with TRBD1. The CDR3 consists of 16 residues. CDR1 and CDR2 (germline): SGHRS, YFSETQ. The junction had 10 bases not matched to a gene; V was cut back by 4 bases and J by 1 base. CDR3 protein: CASSRDSTLGNTEAFF. The CDR3 DNA reads as TGCGCCAGCAGCCGGGACAGCACCCTCGGGAACACTGAAGCTTTCTTT.

This clone was found a few times. V and J are TRBV9 and TRBJ2-2, with TRBD2 matching 10 bases. This CDR3 is 18 amino acids long. Germline V gives CDR1 SGDLS, CDR2 YYNGEE. V was clipped by 0 bases and J by 4 bases; unmatched bases: 9. The CDR3 nucleotides read TGTGCCAGCAGCGTAGTTCCTAGCGGGAGTTTTCGCACCGGGGAGCTGTTTTTT. Protein: CASSVVPSGSFRTGELFF.

This chain joins TRBV7-2 and TRBJ1-1; maybe TRBD1 (6 bases). The CDR3 loop spans 13 amino acids. Trimming cost V 6 bases and J 1 base, with 9 bases left between them. Germline CDR1 reads SGHTA; CDR2 reads FQGNSA. The CDR3 here is CASRLDRNTEAFF. As DNA, the CDR3 is TGTGCCAGCAGATTGGACAGGAACACTGAAGCTTTCTTT.

This clone was counted only a few times. The chain carries TRBV15 and TRBJ1-4, with D maybe TRBD1 (6 bases). The ends were cut back, 3 bases at V and 0 bases at J, with 8 bases in the middle. The CDR3 has 15 amino acids. Looked up from germline, CDR1 is LNHNV and CDR2 is YYDKDF (reference sequence). CDR3 loop: CATSSRGSTNEKLFF. The CDR3 DNA reads TGTGCCACCAGCAGCAGGGGTTCAACTAATGAAAAACTGTTTTTT. Combining the CDR3 with reference TRBV15 and TRBJ1-4 gives the whole variable domain DAMVIQNPRYQVTQFGKPVTLSCSQTLNHNVMYWYQQKSSQAPKLLFHYYDKDFNNEADTPDNFQSRRPNTSFCFLDIRSPGLGDTAMYLCATSSRGSTNEKLFFGSGTQLSVL.